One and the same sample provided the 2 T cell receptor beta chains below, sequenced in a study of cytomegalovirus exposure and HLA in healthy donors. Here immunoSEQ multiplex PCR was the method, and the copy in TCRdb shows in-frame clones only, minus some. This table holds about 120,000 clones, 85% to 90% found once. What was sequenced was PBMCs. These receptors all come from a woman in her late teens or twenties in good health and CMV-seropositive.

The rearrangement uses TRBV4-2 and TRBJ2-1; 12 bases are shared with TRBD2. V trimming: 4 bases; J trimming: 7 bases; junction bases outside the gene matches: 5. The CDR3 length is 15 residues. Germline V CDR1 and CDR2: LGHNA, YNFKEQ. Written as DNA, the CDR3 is TGTGCCAGCAGCCTGACTAGCGGGAGTCAAAATGAGCAGTTCTTC. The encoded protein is CASSLTSGSQNEQFF.

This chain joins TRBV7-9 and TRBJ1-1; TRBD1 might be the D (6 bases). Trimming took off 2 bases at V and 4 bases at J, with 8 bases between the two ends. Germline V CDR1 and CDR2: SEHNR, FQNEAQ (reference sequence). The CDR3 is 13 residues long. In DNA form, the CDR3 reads TGTGCCAGCAGCTTACCAGGGGTCACTGAAGCTTTCTTT. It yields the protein CASSLPGVTEAFF.